The present T cell receptor beta chain was sequenced within a study of blood T cell repertoires in COVID-19. Study information: In each case, the material was cDNA or gDNA derived from T cells, B-cell-depleted T cells, or PBMCs.

Method: immunoSEQ multiplex PCR; TCRdb's copy keeps in-frame clones and lacks some. This sample yields 45,000 to 55,000 clones, of which about 87% are seen a single time; about 3% belongs to the top ten. V was cut by 0 bases and J by 11 bases, with 7 bases left in between. CDR3 size: 11 residues. The germline CDR1 and CDR2 sequences are LGHDT and YNNKEL (reference sequence). Sequencing input: peripheral blood. The source is a human donor in a cohort sampled during active COVID-19. The rearrangement joins TRBV3-1 (or the pseudogene TRBV3-2) to TRBJ1-1, with D unresolved. This CDR3 is CASSQDPEAFF. As DNA, the CDR3 is TGTGCCAGCAGCCAAGATCCGGAGGCTTTCTTT.